This TCR beta chain is drawn from a study of patients and donors after allogeneic stem cell transplantation. TCRdb called the RT-PCR reads again in MiXCR, with one record for every CDR3 protein. The table lists about a million distinct CDR3 sequences, roughly 17% of them singletons. Germline assignment: CDR1 SEHNR and CDR2 FQNEAQ (reference sequence). The CDR3 runs 15 residues. Trimming took off 5 bases at V and 5 bases at J, with 15 bases between the two ends. The sequence came from a human donor who was either an allogeneic HSCT recipient or a stem cell or donor lymphocyte infusion donor (not recorded which). It is not recorded whose cells these are; they may come from a transplant donor. Source material: blood, either unsorted or a sorted T cell fraction (not recorded which). This chain uses TRBV7-9 with TRBJ1-4, with D possibly being TRBD1 (6 bases). CDR3 coding DNA: TGTGCCAGCAGCGAAAGAAAAGGGGGGAATGAAAAACTGTTTTTT. This sequence encodes CASSERKGGNEKLFF. Looking up the rest from reference TRBV7-9 and TRBJ1-4 gives the full variable domain: DTGVSQNPRHKITKRGQNVTFRCDPISEHNRLYWYRQTLGQGPEFLTYFQNEAQLEKSRLLSDRFSAERPKGSFSTLEIQRTEQGDSAMYLCASSERKGGNEKLFFGSGTQLSVL.